Sequencing of this T cell receptor (beta chain) was carried out in a study of a mutant IDH1 vaccine in newly diagnosed glioma. As for the study in general: Before enrollment, patients got radiotherapy alone, temozolomide alone, or mostly the combination.

This clone was seen a single time. Its specificity is unknown. Only in-frame clones appear in the TCRdb table, and some are missing; sequencing was by immunoSEQ multiplex PCR. The table lists 57,000 or so clones, about four fifths of them singletons. Indicated time point: week 11, during vaccination. Each dose delivered 300 ug of mutant IDH1 20-mer peptide subcutaneously with imiquimod. V was pared by 2 bases and J by 4 bases, with 5 bases between. The CDR3 is made up of 12 amino acids. Germline V gene data show CDR1 as SGHTA and CDR2 as FQGNSA. The TCR sequence derives from a man aged 30 to 45 with glioma. The sample here was PBMCs, taken from a glioma patient whose treatment included an IDH1 peptide vaccine. This chain links TRBV7-2 with TRBJ1-2; D uncertain. DNA for the CDR3: TGTGCCAGCAGCTTACAGTCCTATGGCTACACCTTC. Translation: CASSLQSYGYTF.